This T cell receptor beta chain is drawn from a study of OX40 agonist ivuxolimab in advanced cancers. V was trimmed by 4 bases and J by 3 bases, leaving 10 bases between them. CDR1 is SEHNR, CDR2 FQNEAQ, per germline (reference sequence). The CDR3 extends over 13 amino acids. Study conclusions and caveats: Expanded clones were, on average, more numerous among CD8+ T cells than CD4+. Certain nonresponders likewise exhibited a low normalized T-cell clonal expansion. CD4+ and CD8+ blood T cells expanded clonally by week 6 at 0.1 to 3.0 mg/kg.

The data were produced by immunoSEQ multiplex PCR, yet TCRdb's version contains in-frame clones alone and is incomplete. This table has 65,000 to 95,000 clones, about 85% appearing once. As concerns this clone: Antigen specificity is unknown.

The J gene is TRBJ2-7, the V gene TRBV7-9; D is possibly TRBD1 (6 bases). The source of this sequence is an adult with an advanced solid tumor such as melanoma, head and neck, liver or kidney cancer. Sequencing was performed on CD4+ or CD8+ T cells sorted from blood, taken in a trial of the OX40 agonist ivuxolimab. DNA of the CDR3: TGTGCCAGCAGCTCCTTGGACAGCTACGAGCAGTACTTC. It yields the protein CASSSLDSYEQYF. Together with reference TRBV7-9 and TRBJ2-7, the CDR3 gives the full variable domain: DTGVSQNPRHKITKRGQNVTFRCDPISEHNRLYWYRQTLGQGPEFLTYFQNEAQLEKSRLLSDRFSAERPKGSFSTLEIQRTEQGDSAMYLCASSSLDSYEQYFGPGTRLTVT.